The T cell receptor (beta chain) described here comes from a study of shared clonotypes between healthy human individuals (TCRdb year 2020). Regarding the complete study: The cohort included a few men and a couple of women between 18 and 49 years of age. For each donor, three plates each were used for CD4 naive and CD4 memory, two plates were used for CD8 naive, and one plate was used for CD8 memory. The study deeply sequenced blood TCR repertoires of about 5 healthy adults to estimate repertoire size and the extent of clonotype sharing between individuals. Libraries were prepared and TCR repertoires were sequenced by different laboratories using diverse techniques, in order to increase sequencing depth and limit assay-specific biases. Between about 0.94 and 8.9 billion PBMCs per donor were obtained by leukapheresis. General conclusions and limits of the study: Higher generation probabilities were observed for clonotypes shared by all four sorted-subset donors than for non-shared clonotypes. Incomplete sequencing was indicated by rarefaction of sorted-subset datasets, despite the large sequencing depth. Only blood was sampled, and tissue TCR repertoires likely differ from those in blood. Estimated clonotype richness was generally larger for naive than for memory subsets. Across a handful of donors, 4.5% to 6.5% of naive CD4, roughly 3.4% of naive CD8, around 2.5% of memory CD4, and 0.4% of memory CD8 clonotypes were shared. Because the study included only a small number of donors, the genetic and exposure-history diversity represented was limited. Pairwise subsampling led to the expectation that sequencing depth would affect the degree of clonotype sharing among donors.

Healthy HIV-negative adults with no recently reported acute infections or vaccinations were included as donors. All donors were Caucasian adults living in Nashville, Tennessee, USA. Magnetic negative selection was used to enrich CD4+ T cells, after which naive cells were positively selected on CD45RA and the negative fraction became the memory subset. Blood was collected by leukapheresis, and PBMCs were isolated by Ficoll-Histopaque density gradient centrifugation and then cryopreserved in liquid nitrogen vapor phase. Purity and quantity of every magnetically sorted T cell population were checked by analytical flow cytometry. Genomic DNA was isolated from every sorted fraction and measured by UV absorbance on a Nanodrop 2000c. To note about this clone: Its recognized antigen is unknown. Nothing much larger sits one base from this clone, and base qualities are not available. The identical CDR3 is also encoded by other nucleotide sequences in the sample.

Using the deep immunoSEQ assay, multiplex PCR amplified TCR CDR3 regions from genomic DNA. Extracted genomic DNA from each cell subset was distributed evenly across all wells of several immunoSEQ 96-well plates, and each plate was treated as a replicate. For sorted subsets, around 200 ng genomic DNA, equal to 30,000 to 35,000 T cell genomes, was loaded into each replicate PCR. The purified libraries were quantified using a Qubit 3.0 fluorometer, sized with a Bioanalyzer 2100, and then quantified again using the KAPA Library Quantification kit. A separate single-read 150-cycle Illumina NextSeq 550 flow cell was used to sequence each immunoSEQ 96-well plate. Per the source publication's procedure: Because the immunoSEQ output held only junctional sequences and lacked quality scores, the filtering could not match the filtering applied to full-length reads. To assign V/J genes and CDR3, sequences were annotated against IMGT germline references using PyIR, a Python wrapper for IgBLAST v1.9. Reads were filtered out if the reads had weak V/J assignments (E-value above 1e-6), no CDR3, stop codons, out-of-frame junctions, or ambiguous translated residues. V3J clonotypes were defined as sequences sharing an identical inferred V gene, J gene, and CDR3 amino acid sequence. Percentage overlap between repertoires was calculated by dividing the number of shared unique clonotypes by the size of the smaller repertoire. Repertoire richness was assessed with RTK rarefaction, the Chao1 estimator, and Recon v2.1 estimates of unobserved clonotypes. For all TCRbeta clonotypes obtained by the gDNA method from a handful of donors, generation probabilities were computed with OLGA. Held by TCRdb, this immuneACCESS table contains in-frame sequences only and omits some clones. Under half of the omission traces to an unresolved V gene where checked; the cause of the rest is unknown. V, J and clone size are taken as reported in that table, and D and trimming were inferred from the DNA itself. The sample includes about 670,000 clones, with around 72% observed a single time. Of the sample, under 2% falls within the top ten clones.

The germline V and J ends show losses of 7 bases and 4 bases respectively, and no gene match explains 2 bases of the junction. Including the terminal cysteine and phenylalanine, the CDR3 comprises 13 residues. Only the CDR3 portion is preserved as DNA: 39 bases, with reading frame beginning at the first base. In the germline V gene, CDR1 corresponds to MNHNS and CDR2 to SASEGT. The V and J segments used are TRBV6-1 and TRBJ1-5; TRBD1 fits 9 bases in the junction. Sequenced material: memory CD4+ T cells sorted from blood. Per the publication, the cell subset or site label means: CD45RA-negative fraction. The TCR was taken from a woman aged 25-40 years in good health. This receptor carries the CDR3 CASTGQGNQPQHF. At the DNA level, the sequence is TGTGCCAGCACCGGACAGGGGAATCAGCCCCAGCATTTT.